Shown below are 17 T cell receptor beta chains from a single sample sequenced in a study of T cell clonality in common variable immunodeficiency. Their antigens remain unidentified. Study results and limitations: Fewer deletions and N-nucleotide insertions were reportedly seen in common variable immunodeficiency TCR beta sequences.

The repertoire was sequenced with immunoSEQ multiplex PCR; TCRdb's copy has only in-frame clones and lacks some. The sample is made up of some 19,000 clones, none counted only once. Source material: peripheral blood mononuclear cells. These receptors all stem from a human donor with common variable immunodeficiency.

This CDR3 is CASSLTGGVFYEQYF. CDR3 DNA, as far as it was read: TGTGCCAGCAGCTTAACAGGGGGGGTTTTCTACGAG. The chain uses TRBV7-3 and TRBJ2-7, with D tentatively TRBD2 (7 bases). The missing CDR3 end, 3 residues past where the read stops, is filled in from the germline J gene. Germline V gene lookup returns CDR1 SGHTA and CDR2 FQGTGA. The CDR3 is 15 amino acids. The V end lost 0 bases, the J end lost 3 bases, and 12 bases lay between the germline ends.

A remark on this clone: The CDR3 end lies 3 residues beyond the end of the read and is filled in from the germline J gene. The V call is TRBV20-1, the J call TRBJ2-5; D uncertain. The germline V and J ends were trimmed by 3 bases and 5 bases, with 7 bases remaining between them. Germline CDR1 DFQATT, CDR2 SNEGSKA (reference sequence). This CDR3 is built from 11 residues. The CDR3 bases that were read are TGCAGTGCTAGGCGGAGTGAGACC. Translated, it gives CSARRSET. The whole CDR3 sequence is CSARRSETQYF.

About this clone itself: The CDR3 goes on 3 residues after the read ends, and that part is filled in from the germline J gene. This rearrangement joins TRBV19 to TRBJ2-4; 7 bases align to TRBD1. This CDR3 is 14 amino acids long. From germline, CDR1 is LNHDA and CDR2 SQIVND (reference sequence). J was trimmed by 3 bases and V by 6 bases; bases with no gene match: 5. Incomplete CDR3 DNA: TGTGCCAGTAGGTCAGCAGGGGGCAAAAACATT. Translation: CASRSAGGKNI. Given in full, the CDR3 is CASRSAGGKNIQYF.

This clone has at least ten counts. The DNA read from the CDR3 is TGCAGTGCTAGAGCTAGCGGGAGGGCAACCGGGGAG. Translating gives CSARASGRATGE. The entire CDR3 reads CSARASGRATGELFF. The chain uses TRBV20-1 and TRBJ2-2; 12 bases line up with TRBD2. The read falls 3 residues short of the CDR3 end, and the missing part is taken from the germline J gene. The CDR3 has 15 residues. Germline V gene data show CDR1 as DFQATT and CDR2 as SNEGSKA (reference sequence). V shed 1 base and J 5 bases; nucleotides not matched to a gene: 2.

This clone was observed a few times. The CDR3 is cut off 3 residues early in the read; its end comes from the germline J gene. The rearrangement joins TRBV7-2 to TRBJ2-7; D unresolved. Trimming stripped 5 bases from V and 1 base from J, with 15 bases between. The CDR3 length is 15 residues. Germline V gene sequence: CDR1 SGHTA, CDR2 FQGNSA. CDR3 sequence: CASSPSKLGSYEQYF. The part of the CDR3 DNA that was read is TGTGCCAGCAGCCCGTCAAAATTAGGGTCCTACGAG.

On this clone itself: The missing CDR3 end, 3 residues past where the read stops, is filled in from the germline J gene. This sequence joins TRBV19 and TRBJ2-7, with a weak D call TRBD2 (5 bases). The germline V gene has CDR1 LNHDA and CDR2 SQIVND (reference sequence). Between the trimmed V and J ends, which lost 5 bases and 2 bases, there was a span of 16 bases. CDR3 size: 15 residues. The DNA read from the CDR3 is TGTGCCAGTAGTTGGGCGACGGTGGAGGCCTACGAG. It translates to CASSWATVEAYE. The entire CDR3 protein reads CASSWATVEAYEQYF.

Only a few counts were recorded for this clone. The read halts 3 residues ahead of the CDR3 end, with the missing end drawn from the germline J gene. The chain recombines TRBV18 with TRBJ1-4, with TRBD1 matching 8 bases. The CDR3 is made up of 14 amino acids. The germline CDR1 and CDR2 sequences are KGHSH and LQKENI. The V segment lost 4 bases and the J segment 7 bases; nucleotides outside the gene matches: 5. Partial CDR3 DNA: TGTGCCAGCTCACTACTTGACAGGGGTGAAAAA. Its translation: CASSLLDRGEK. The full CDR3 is CASSLLDRGEKLFF.

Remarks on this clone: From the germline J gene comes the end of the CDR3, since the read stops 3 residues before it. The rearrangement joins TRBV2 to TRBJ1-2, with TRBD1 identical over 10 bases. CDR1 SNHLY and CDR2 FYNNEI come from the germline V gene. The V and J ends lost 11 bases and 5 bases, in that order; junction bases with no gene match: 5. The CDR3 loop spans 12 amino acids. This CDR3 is CAGGTGAYGYTF. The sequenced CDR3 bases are TGTGCCGGCGGGACAGGGGCATATGGC.

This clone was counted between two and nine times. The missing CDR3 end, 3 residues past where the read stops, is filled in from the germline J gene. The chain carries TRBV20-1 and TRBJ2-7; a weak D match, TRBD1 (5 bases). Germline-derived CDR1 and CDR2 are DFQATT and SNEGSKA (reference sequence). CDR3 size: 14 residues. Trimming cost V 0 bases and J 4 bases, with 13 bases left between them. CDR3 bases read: TGCAGTGCTAGAGATTACACAGGACCGTACGAG. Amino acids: CSARDYTGPYE. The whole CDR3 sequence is CSARDYTGPYEQYF.

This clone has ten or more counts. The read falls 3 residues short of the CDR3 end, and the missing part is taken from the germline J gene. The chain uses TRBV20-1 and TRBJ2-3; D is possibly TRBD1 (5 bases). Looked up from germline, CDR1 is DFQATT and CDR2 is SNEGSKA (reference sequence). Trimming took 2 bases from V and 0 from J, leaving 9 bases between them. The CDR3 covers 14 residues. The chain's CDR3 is CSARRGRSTDTQYF. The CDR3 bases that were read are TGCAGTGCTAGAAGGGGTCGGAGCACAGATACG.

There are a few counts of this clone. The covered CDR3 bases are TGTGCCAGTAGTATACCGACCTTGACAGGCTGGGCTGAA. Amino acid sequence: CASSIPTLTGWAE. The CDR3 in full is CASSIPTLTGWAEAFF. J is TRBJ1-1 and V is TRBV19, with D maybe TRBD1 (6 bases). The missing CDR3 end, 3 residues past where the read stops, is filled in from the germline J gene. V gave up 2 bases and J gave up 6 bases, with 19 bases separating them. Germline V gene data show CDR1 as LNHDA and CDR2 as SQIVND (reference sequence). The CDR3 is 16 amino acids.

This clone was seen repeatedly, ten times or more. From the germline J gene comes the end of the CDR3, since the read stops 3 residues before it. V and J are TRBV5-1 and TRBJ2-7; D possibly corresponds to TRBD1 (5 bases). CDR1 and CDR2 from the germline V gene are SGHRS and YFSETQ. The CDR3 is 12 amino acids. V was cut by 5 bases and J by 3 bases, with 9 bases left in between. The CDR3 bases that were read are TGCGCCAGCAGAGGGGCGTACTACGAG. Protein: CASRGAYYE. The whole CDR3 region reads CASRGAYYEQYF.

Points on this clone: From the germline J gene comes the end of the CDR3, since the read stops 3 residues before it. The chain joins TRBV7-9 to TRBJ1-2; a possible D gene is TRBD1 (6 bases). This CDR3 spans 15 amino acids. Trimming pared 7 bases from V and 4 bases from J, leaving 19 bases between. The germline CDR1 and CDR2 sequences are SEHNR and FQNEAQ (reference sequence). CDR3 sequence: CASTLGARGGYGYTF. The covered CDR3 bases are TGTGCCAGCACCCTCGGGGCCAGGGGCGGCTATGGC.

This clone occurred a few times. CDR3 protein: CSADQTGGTYNEQFF. CDR3 bases read: TGCAGTGCGGATCAGACAGGGGGGACCTACAATGAG. The V call is TRBV20-1, the J call TRBJ2-1; the match to TRBD1 covers 9 bases. The read terminates 3 residues before the CDR3 end, so the remaining end is supplied by the germline J gene. The junction had 8 bases not matched to a gene; V was cut back by 6 bases and J by 2 bases. Germline V gives CDR1 DFQATT, CDR2 SNEGSKA (reference sequence). CDR3 length: 15 residues.

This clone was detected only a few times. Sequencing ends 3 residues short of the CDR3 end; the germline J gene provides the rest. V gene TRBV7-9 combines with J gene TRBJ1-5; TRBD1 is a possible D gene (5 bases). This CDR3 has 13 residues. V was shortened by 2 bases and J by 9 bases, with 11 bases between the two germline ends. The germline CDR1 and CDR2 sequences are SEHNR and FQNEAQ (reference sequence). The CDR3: CASSLMEGWPQHF. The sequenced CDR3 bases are TGTGCCAGCAGCTTAATGGAGGGGTGGCCC. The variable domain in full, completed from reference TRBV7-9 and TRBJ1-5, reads DTGVSQNPRHKITKRGQNVTFRCDPISEHNRLYWYRQTLGQGPEFLTYFQNEAQLEKSRLLSDRFSAERPKGSFSTLEIQRTEQGDSAMYLCASSLMEGWPQHFGDGTRLSIL.

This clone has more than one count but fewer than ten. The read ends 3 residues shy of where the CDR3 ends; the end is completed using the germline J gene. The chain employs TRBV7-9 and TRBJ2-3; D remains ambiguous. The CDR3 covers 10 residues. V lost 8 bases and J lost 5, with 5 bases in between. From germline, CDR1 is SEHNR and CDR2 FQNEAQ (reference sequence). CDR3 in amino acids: CASQRDTQYF. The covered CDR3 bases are TGTGCCAGCCAGAGAGATACG.

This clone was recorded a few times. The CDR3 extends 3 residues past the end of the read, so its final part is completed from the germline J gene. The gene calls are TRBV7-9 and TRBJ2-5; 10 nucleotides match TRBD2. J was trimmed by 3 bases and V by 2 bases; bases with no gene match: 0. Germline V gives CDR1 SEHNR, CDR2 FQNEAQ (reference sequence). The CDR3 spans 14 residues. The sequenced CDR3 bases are TGTGCCAGCAGCTTACTAGCGGGGGAAGAGACC. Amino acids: CASSLLAGEET. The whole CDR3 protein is CASSLLAGEETQYF.